The subject of this entry is one T cell receptor (beta chain). Its antigen is still unknown. CDR3 length: 21 amino acids. The V and J ends lost 5 bases and 2 bases, in that order; junction bases with no gene match: 22. CDR1 SGHTA and CDR2 FQGNSA come from the germline V gene. This entry belongs to a study of naive and memory T cell subsets. Study results and limitations: Possibly reflecting memory cells re-expressing CD45RA, a few larger clonotypes occurred in naive repertoires, especially CD8. Activation and differentiation may alter RNA-based TCR counts.

An equimolar mix of two oligonucleotides served as the beta constant-region primer for TRBC1 and TRBC2. Ligated cDNA was amplified by four rounds of PCR with nested alpha and beta constant-region primers and SP2. MiXCR, applied by TCRdb to the UMI-ligation and nested PCR reads, yields one record per CDR3 protein. This table has about 150,000 distinct CDR3 sequences, 22% appearing once. After CD4 positive bead selection, the CD4-negative fraction gave CD8 T cells. Cells stained for CD3, CD4, CD8, CD45RA, CD27 and viability were sorted into four CD45RA/CD27 subsets. The receptor's source is a human donor in good health. The chain combines TRBV7-2 with TRBJ1-3, with 9 bases lining up with TRBD1. Sequenced: naive CD4+ T cells from blood. Written as DNA, the CDR3 is TGTGCCAGCAGCAGAATTTTTGCGGGACAGGGCTTTTTTTCTGCTGGAAACACCATATATTTT. It yields the protein CASSRIFAGQGFFSAGNTIYF.